These T cell receptor beta chains were read from a single sample in a study of Ad26.COV2.S vaccination and SARS-CoV-2 variants. Clones were sequenced by immunoSEQ multiplex PCR, and TCRdb holds only the in-frame ones, with some missing. The sample gives around 450,000 clones, 90% of which show up once; roughly an eighth is in the top ten. Material: peripheral blood, obtained in a trial of Ad26.COV2.S vaccine versus placebo. These receptors were obtained from a person between 18 and 59 years old who received the Ad26.COV2.S COVID-19 vaccine or a placebo. Both conserved end residues are part of each CDR3. D genes are given only for firm matches. The listing skips clone size in some rows; elsewhere it reads once, few, many or a size class.

j_call v_call clone_size d_call cdr3_nt cdr3_aa
TRBJ1-5 TRBV9 few . TGTGCCAGCAGCTCAGAGGGCAGGGTTGATCAGCCCCAGCATTTT CASSSEGRVDQPQHF
TRBJ2-7 TRBV19 . TRBD2 TGTGCCAGTAGTATAGGAGCGGGAGGGTCCTACGAGCAGTACTTC CASSIGAGGSYEQYF
TRBJ2-5 TRBV19 . TRBD2 TGTGCCAGTAGTATGGGGACTATCGTACAAGAGACCCAGTACTTC CASSMGTIVQETQYF
TRBJ1-2 TRBV6-2/TRBV6-3 . TRBD1 TGTGCCAGCAGTTACACTAAAGACAGGGAACGACTCTATGGCTACACCTTC CASSYTKDRERLYGYTF
TRBJ2-1 TRBV7-2 once TRBD2 TGTGCCAGCAGCGCCACTAGCGTCTACAATGAGCAGTTCTTC CASSATSVYNEQFF
TRBJ2-2 TRBV10-2 . TRBD1 TGCGCCAGCAGGGACCCCCCGGGTGGGACAGGGGGCACCGGGGAGCTGTTTTTT CASRDPPGGTGGTGELFF
TRBJ2-3 TRBV7-6 once TRBD2 TGTGCCAGCAGTTCAGGGACTAGCGGGAGTTCGTATACGCAGTATTTT CASSSGTSGSSYTQYF
TRBJ2-5 TRBV5-6 . TRBD2 TGTGCCAGCAGCTCCGGACTAGCGGGAGAGGGGACCCAGTACTTC CASSSGLAGEGTQYF
TRBJ2-5 TRBV6-2/TRBV6-3 . . TGCGCCAGCAGTTACGGATTGGGCCAGTACTTC CASSYGLGQYF
TRBJ2-1 TRBV28 . . TGTGCCAGCAGCCGCCTACAGGACTACTACAATGAGCAGTTCTTC CASSRLQDYYNEQFF
TRBJ2-7 TRBV4-3 . TRBD1 TGCGCCAGCAGCCAAGCCCCGGGACAGGGGCACGAGCAGTACTTC CASSQAPGQGHEQYF
TRBJ2-2 TRBV18 . . TGTGCCAGCTCACCAAGTTTAGGAGGATCGGGCGGGGAGCTGTTTTTT CASSPSLGGSGGELFF
TRBJ2-5 TRBV11-3 . TRBD2 TGTGCCAGCTCAATGGGGGGTACTAGCGGACAAGAGACCCAGTACTTC CASSMGGTSGQETQYF
TRBJ1-2 TRBV4-3 few TRBD1 TGCGCCAGCAGCCACCCTCCCGGCCTCCGGGACAGGAGGGAGAGCTATGGCTACACCTTC CASSHPPGLRDRRESYGYTF
TRBJ2-5 TRBV29-1 . TRBD1 TGCAGCGTTGTAACAGGGGGCGCATCGGAGACCCAGTACTTC CSVVTGGASETQYF
TRBJ1-6 TRBV10-3 . . TGTGCCATCAGGGCAGCGGAGGATTCGAATTCACCCCTCCACTTT CAIRAAEDSNSPLHF
TRBJ1-3 TRBV4-3 once . TGCGCCAGCAGCCAGCGCTCTGGAAACACCATATATTTT CASSQRSGNTIYF
TRBJ1-1 TRBV18 . . TGTGCCAGCTCACCTGTGGCAGGGGCCCGTCGGATGAACACTGAAGCTTTCTTT CASSPVAGARRMNTEAFF
TRBJ2-3 TRBV4-3 . . TGCGCCAGCAGCCTCCGGGGGTTGAGCACAGATACGCAGTATTTT CASSLRGLSTDTQYF